These T cell receptor beta chains were read from a single sample in a study of beta chain features in type 1 diabetes. Only in-frame clones appear in the TCRdb table, and some are missing; sequencing was by immunoSEQ multiplex PCR. The table records fewer than 55,000 clones, around 40% of them present only once. Sequenced material: Tregs from blood. The receptors were sampled from a man aged 25 to 45 with type 1 diabetes. The CDR3 runs from the conserved cysteine through the conserved F or W. A D gene is named only where the DNA matches it firmly. Some rows mark clone size as missing; the rest say once, few, many or name a class of expanded clone.

D gene: TRBD2
V gene: TRBV7-9
J gene: TRBJ2-3
clone size: few
CDR3 protein: CASSLALAGGWDTQYF
CDR3 DNA: TGTGCCAGCAGCTTAGCCCTAGCGGGAGGCTGGGATACGCAGTATTTT

D gene: -
V gene: TRBV18
J gene: TRBJ2-7
clone size: -
CDR3 protein: CASSPSSYEQYF
CDR3 DNA: TGTGCCAGCTCACCATCGTCCTACGAGCAGTACTTC

D gene: -
V gene: TRBV19
J gene: TRBJ1-3
clone size: -
CDR3 protein: CASSIQVLSGNTIYF
CDR3 DNA: TGTGCCAGTAGTATCCAAGTACTCTCTGGAAACACCATATATTTT

D gene: -
V gene: TRBV18
J gene: TRBJ2-2
clone size: -
CDR3 protein: CASSPSNTGELFF
CDR3 DNA: TGTGCCAGCTCACCCTCGAACACCGGGGAGCTGTTTTTT

D gene: TRBD2
V gene: TRBV30
J gene: TRBJ2-5
clone size: -
CDR3 protein: CAWRGTSGQETQYF
CDR3 DNA: TGTGCCTGGAGGGGGACTAGCGGTCAAGAGACCCAGTACTTC

D gene: TRBD1
V gene: TRBV7-2
J gene: TRBJ1-1
clone size: few
CDR3 protein: CASSSQPGGTEAFF
CDR3 DNA: TGTGCCAGCAGCTCCCAGCCAGGGGGCACTGAAGCTTTCTTT

D gene: TRBD2
V gene: TRBV4-1
J gene: TRBJ2-2
clone size: -
CDR3 protein: CASSHAGGRGNGELFF
CDR3 DNA: TGCGCCAGCAGCCACGCCGGAGGGCGGGGGAACGGAGAGCTGTTTTTT

D gene: -
V gene: TRBV28
J gene: TRBJ1-5
clone size: -
CDR3 protein: CASITGWNQPQHF
CDR3 DNA: TGTGCCAGCATAACAGGCTGGAATCAGCCCCAGCATTTT

D gene: -
V gene: TRBV28
J gene: TRBJ2-5
clone size: few
CDR3 protein: CASSPRRQETQYF
CDR3 DNA: TGTGCCAGCAGCCCCCGTCGGCAAGAGACCCAGTACTTC

D gene: TRBD1
V gene: TRBV29-1
J gene: TRBJ2-7
clone size: few
CDR3 protein: CSASLGQGYSYEQYF
CDR3 DNA: TGCAGCGCGAGCTTGGGACAGGGGTACTCCTACGAGCAGTACTTC

D gene: TRBD1
V gene: TRBV27
J gene: TRBJ2-5
clone size: once
CDR3 protein: CASSFWDRKETQYF
CDR3 DNA: TGTGCCAGCAGTTTTTGGGACAGAAAAGAGACCCAGTACTTC

D gene: -
V gene: TRBV7-2
J gene: TRBJ2-1
clone size: few
CDR3 protein: CASSPSISSYNEQFF
CDR3 DNA: TGTGCCAGCAGCCCGAGTATATCCTCCTACAATGAGCAGTTCTTC

D gene: TRBD1
V gene: TRBV28
J gene: TRBJ2-7
clone size: -
CDR3 protein: CASSLPTSGQGLMVDEQYF
CDR3 DNA: TGTGCCAGCAGTTTACCTACATCAGGACAGGGGCTAATGGTCGACGAGCAGTACTTC

D gene: TRBD1
V gene: TRBV10-3
J gene: TRBJ1-1
clone size: -
CDR3 protein: CAISESRWDRGLNTEAFF
CDR3 DNA: TGTGCCATCAGTGAGTCGCGGTGGGACAGGGGGCTTAACACTGAAGCTTTCTTT

D gene: TRBD2
V gene: TRBV6-5
J gene: TRBJ2-7
clone size: few
CDR3 protein: CASRPLAPTYEQYF
CDR3 DNA: TGTGCCAGCAGACCACTAGCGCCCACCTACGAGCAGTACTTC

D gene: -
V gene: TRBV29-1
J gene: TRBJ2-3
clone size: few
CDR3 protein: CSVDTGSTDTQYF
CDR3 DNA: TGCAGCGTTGATACAGGAAGCACAGATACGCAGTATTTT

D gene: -
V gene: TRBV7-9
J gene: TRBJ1-2
clone size: -
CDR3 protein: CASSSYSAGVGYTF
CDR3 DNA: TGTGCCAGCAGCTCATATTCAGCGGGGGTTGGCTACACCTTC

D gene: TRBD1
V gene: TRBV18
J gene: TRBJ1-5
clone size: few
CDR3 protein: CASSGGQGPQPQHF
CDR3 DNA: TGTGCCAGCTCCGGCGGACAGGGTCCTCAGCCCCAGCATTTT

D gene: TRBD1
V gene: TRBV7-2
J gene: TRBJ1-2
clone size: -
CDR3 protein: CASSFPPGQGGYGYTF
CDR3 DNA: TGTGCCAGCAGCTTCCCGCCGGGACAGGGAGGCTATGGCTACACCTTC

D gene: TRBD1
V gene: TRBV18
J gene: TRBJ2-7
clone size: -
CDR3 protein: CASSPGTGGEQYF
CDR3 DNA: TGTGCCAGCTCACCAGGGACAGGGGGCGAGCAGTACTTC

D gene: -
V gene: TRBV28
J gene: TRBJ1-2
clone size: -
CDR3 protein: CASTADNSYGYTF
CDR3 DNA: TGTGCCAGCACCGCGGACAATTCCTATGGCTACACCTTC

D gene: -
V gene: TRBV7-2
J gene: TRBJ1-4
clone size: -
CDR3 protein: CASSLVGGASTNEKLFF
CDR3 DNA: TGTGCCAGCAGCTTAGTAGGGGGGGCGTCAACTAATGAAAAACTGTTTTTT

D gene: -
V gene: TRBV4-2
J gene: TRBJ2-5
clone size: few
CDR3 protein: CASSQGDDSSGTQYF
CDR3 DNA: TGTGCCAGCAGCCAAGGGGATGACAGTAGTGGGACCCAGTACTTC

D gene: TRBD2
V gene: TRBV7-3
J gene: TRBJ2-2
clone size: -
CDR3 protein: CASRLRLAEGTGELFF
CDR3 DNA: TGTGCCAGCAGGTTAAGGCTAGCGGAGGGCACCGGGGAGCTGTTTTTT

D gene: -
V gene: TRBV7-9
J gene: TRBJ2-7
clone size: few
CDR3 protein: CASSWGGSSYEQYF
CDR3 DNA: TGTGCCAGCAGTTGGGGGGGCAGCTCCTACGAGCAGTACTTC

D gene: -
V gene: TRBV14
J gene: TRBJ2-3
clone size: few
CDR3 protein: CASSQRGVSTDTQYF
CDR3 DNA: TGTGCCAGCAGCCAGCGCGGGGTTAGCACAGATACGCAGTATTTT

D gene: -
V gene: TRBV28
J gene: TRBJ2-1
clone size: -
CDR3 protein: CASSLPRDSSYNEQFF
CDR3 DNA: TGTGCCAGCAGTTTACCGCGGGACAGTTCCTACAATGAGCAGTTCTTC

D gene: -
V gene: TRBV7-2
J gene: TRBJ2-5
clone size: -
CDR3 protein: CASSLASSRRETQYF
CDR3 DNA: TGTGCCAGCAGCTTAGCGTCAAGCCGCCGAGAGACCCAGTACTTC

D gene: -
V gene: TRBV11-1
J gene: TRBJ1-5
clone size: once
CDR3 protein: CASSLGRVGDGNQPQHF
CDR3 DNA: TGTGCCAGCAGCTTAGGACGGGTCGGCGATGGCAATCAGCCCCAGCATTTT

D gene: TRBD2
V gene: TRBV7-9
J gene: TRBJ2-3
clone size: few
CDR3 protein: CASSLTERGLTDTQYF
CDR3 DNA: TGTGCCAGCAGCCTCACGGAGCGGGGGTTAACAGATACGCAGTATTTT

D gene: -
V gene: TRBV7-3
J gene: TRBJ1-2
clone size: few
CDR3 protein: CASSLTATGGAGYTF
CDR3 DNA: TGTGCCAGCAGCTTAACTGCAACGGGGGGCGCTGGCTACACCTTC

D gene: -
V gene: TRBV10-2
J gene: TRBJ2-3
clone size: few
CDR3 protein: CASRLANTDTQYF
CDR3 DNA: TGCGCCAGCAGGCTAGCGAACACAGATACGCAGTATTTT

D gene: TRBD1
V gene: TRBV18
J gene: TRBJ2-2
clone size: -
CDR3 protein: CASSPPGGQGSGELFF
CDR3 DNA: TGTGCCAGCTCACCACCAGGGGGCCAAGGGTCCGGGGAGCTGTTTTTT

D gene: -
V gene: TRBV6-1
J gene: TRBJ2-7
clone size: -
CDR3 protein: CASSEGGWTNSYEQYF
CDR3 DNA: TGTGCCAGCAGTGAAGGGGGATGGACAAACTCCTACGAGCAGTACTTC

D gene: TRBD2
V gene: TRBV7-8
J gene: TRBJ2-7
clone size: -
CDR3 protein: CASSLGTSGTYEQYF
CDR3 DNA: TGTGCCAGCAGCTTGGGGACTAGCGGGACCTACGAGCAGTACTTC

D gene: TRBD1
V gene: TRBV18
J gene: TRBJ2-7
clone size: few
CDR3 protein: CASSPSPADRGHEQYF
CDR3 DNA: TGTGCCAGCTCACCATCCCCAGCGGACAGGGGGCACGAGCAGTACTTC

D gene: -
V gene: TRBV6-1
J gene: TRBJ2-7
clone size: once
CDR3 protein: CATWTALGSYEQYF
CDR3 DNA: TGTGCCACCTGGACAGCTTTAGGCTCCTACGAGCAGTACTTC

D gene: TRBD2
V gene: TRBV5-4
J gene: TRBJ2-4
clone size: -
CDR3 protein: CASSLRDGRSKNIQYF
CDR3 DNA: TGTGCCAGCAGCTTGAGGGACGGGAGGTCCAAAAACATTCAGTACTTC

D gene: TRBD1
V gene: TRBV4-3
J gene: TRBJ1-1
clone size: -
CDR3 protein: CASSQDSTGRGEAFF
CDR3 DNA: TGCGCCAGCAGCCAAGACTCGACAGGGCGGGGTGAAGCTTTCTTT

D gene: TRBD2
V gene: TRBV11-2
J gene: TRBJ2-5
clone size: -
CDR3 protein: CASSLLAGVVGLSETQYF
CDR3 DNA: TGTGCCAGCAGCTTACTAGCGGGAGTAGTGGGGTTGTCAGAGACCCAGTACTTC

D gene: -
V gene: TRBV27
J gene: TRBJ1-5
clone size: -
CDR3 protein: CASSLFGGGVGQPQHF
CDR3 DNA: TGTGCCAGCAGTTTATTCGGGGGGGGAGTAGGTCAGCCCCAGCATTTT

D gene: TRBD2
V gene: TRBV5-8
J gene: TRBJ2-3
clone size: -
CDR3 protein: CASSPGAGVTDTQYF
CDR3 DNA: TGTGCCAGCAGCCCCGGAGCGGGAGTAACAGATACGCAGTATTTT

D gene: -
V gene: TRBV6-6
J gene: TRBJ2-1
clone size: medium-sized
CDR3 protein: CASSYSTGSYNEQFF
CDR3 DNA: TGTGCCAGCAGTTACTCGACAGGCTCCTACAATGAGCAGTTCTTC